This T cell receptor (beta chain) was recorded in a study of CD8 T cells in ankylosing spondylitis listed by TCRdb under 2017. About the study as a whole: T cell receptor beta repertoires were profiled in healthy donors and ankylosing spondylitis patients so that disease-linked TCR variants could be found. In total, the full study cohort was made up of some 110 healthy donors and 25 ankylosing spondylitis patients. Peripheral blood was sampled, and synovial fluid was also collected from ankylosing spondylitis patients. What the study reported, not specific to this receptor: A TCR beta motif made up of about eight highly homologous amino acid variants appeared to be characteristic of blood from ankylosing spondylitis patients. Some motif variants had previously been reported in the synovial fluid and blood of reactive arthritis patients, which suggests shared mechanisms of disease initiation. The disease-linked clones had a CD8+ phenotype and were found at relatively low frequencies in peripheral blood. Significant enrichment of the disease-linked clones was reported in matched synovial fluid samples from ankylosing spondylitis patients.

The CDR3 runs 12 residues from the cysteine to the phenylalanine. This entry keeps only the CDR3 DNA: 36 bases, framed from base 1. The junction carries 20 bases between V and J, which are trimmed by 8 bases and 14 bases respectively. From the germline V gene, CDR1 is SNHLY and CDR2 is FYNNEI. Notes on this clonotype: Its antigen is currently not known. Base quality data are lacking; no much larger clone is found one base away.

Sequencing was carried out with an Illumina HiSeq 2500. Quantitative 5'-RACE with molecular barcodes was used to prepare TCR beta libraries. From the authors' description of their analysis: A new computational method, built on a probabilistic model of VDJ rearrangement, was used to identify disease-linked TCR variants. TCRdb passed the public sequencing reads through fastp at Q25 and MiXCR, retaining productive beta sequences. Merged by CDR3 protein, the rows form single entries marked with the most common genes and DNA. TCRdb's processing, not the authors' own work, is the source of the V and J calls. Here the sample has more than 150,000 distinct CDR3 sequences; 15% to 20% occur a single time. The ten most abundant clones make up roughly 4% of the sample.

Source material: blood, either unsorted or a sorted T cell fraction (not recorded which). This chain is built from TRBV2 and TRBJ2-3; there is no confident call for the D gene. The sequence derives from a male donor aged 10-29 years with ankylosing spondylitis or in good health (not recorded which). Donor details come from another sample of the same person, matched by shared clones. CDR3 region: CASSYGVLQGYF. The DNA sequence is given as TGTGCCAGCTCCTATGGCGTACTACAAGGGTATTTT.